These 15 T cell receptor beta chains share one sample of origin, sequenced in a study of Graves' ophthalmopathy and Graves' hyperthyroidism. The study amplified TCR beta CDR3 regions using RNA transcripts. Following a first-round RT-PCR that used HTBI primers, a second-round multiplex PCR was carried out. TCRdb analysed the multiplex PCR reads with MiXCR anew, one entry per CDR3 protein. The sample has hundreds of thousands of distinct CDR3 sequences, about 20% seen once. The sequenced material came from peripheral blood. The receptors were gathered from a woman younger than 35 with stable Graves' hyperthyroidism. Some clones in this sample may be carry-over from other donors' samples.

The chain employs TRBV4-2 and TRBJ1-3, with unresolved D. Trimming left V 8 bases short and J 8 bases short, with 19 bases between. Germline CDR1 reads LGHNA; CDR2 reads YNFKEQ. CDR3 size: 14 residues. The CDR3 DNA reads as TGTGCCAGCCGCTGGTCCCCTGACGGAGACACCATATATTTT. As protein: CASRWSPDGDTIYF.

This sequence joins TRBV12-3 or TRBV12-4 and TRBJ1-1, with TRBD1 as a possible D gene (5 bases). Trimming took 2 bases from V and 4 from J, leaving 14 bases between them. This CDR3 comprises 15 residues. The CDR3 sequence: CASSLQVGGGTEAFF. The CDR3 nucleotides are TGTGCCAGCAGTTTACAGGTTGGGGGGGGCACTGAAGCTTTCTTT.

This clonotype was seen at least ten times. The rearrangement uses TRBV10-3 and TRBJ2-7, with TRBD1 as a possible D gene (6 bases). CDR3 length equals 14 residues. V shed 10 bases and J shed 0 bases, with 16 bases lying between them. In germline, CDR1 is ENHRY, CDR2 SYGVKD. The CDR3 DNA reads as TGTGCCACTCAGGCGAGGGACAACTCCTACGAGCAGTACTTC. It translates to CATQARDNSYEQYF.

This clonotype was detected a few times. The rearrangement joins TRBV30 to TRBJ1-6, with D possibly matching TRBD1 (6 bases). This CDR3 region has 13 residues. Germline V gives CDR1 GTSNPN, CDR2 SVGIG (reference sequence). Trimming took off 7 bases at V and 8 bases at J, with 15 bases between the two ends. For the CDR3, the DNA is TGTGCCTCGGGTGGACAGTTGGATTCACCCCTCCACTTT. Translated: CASGGQLDSPLHF.

This clonotype appeared a few times. The rearrangement links TRBV5-1 to TRBJ2-5; D possibly corresponds to TRBD1 (5 bases). This CDR3 has 14 amino acids. Germline V gene data show CDR1 as SGHRS and CDR2 as YFSETQ. With 4 bases removed from V and 4 bases from J, the gap between germline ends came to 14 bases. The CDR3, as DNA: TGCGCCAGCAGCCCCAGGGATAGCACAGAGACCCAGTACTTC. It translates to CASSPRDSTETQYF.

This clonotype was seen repeatedly, ten times or more. The chain joins TRBV7-6 to TRBJ1-2; D remains unclear. CDR1 and CDR2 from the germline V gene are SGHVS and FNYEAQ. The length of the CDR3 is 16 residues. Deletions cut 2 bases from V and 3 bases from J, with 16 bases between. The CDR3 is CASSLTAHLSDYGYTF. The CDR3 bases are TGTGCCAGCAGCTTAACAGCCCACCTATCGGACTATGGCTACACCTTC. Filled out from reference TRBV7-6 and TRBJ1-2, the complete variable domain reads GAGVSQSPRYKVTKRGQDVALRCDPISGHVSLYWYRQALGQGPEFLTYFNYEAQQDKSGLPNDRFSAERPEGSISTLTIQRTEQRDSAMYRCASSLTAHLSDYGYTFGSGTRLTVV.

The rearrangement uses TRBV7-9 and TRBJ2-2, with TRBD1 identical over 7 bases. The J segment lost 3 bases and the V segment lost 1 base, leaving 2 bases of the junction unmatched. CDR1 and CDR2 (germline): SEHNR, FQNEAQ (reference sequence). CDR3 size: 15 residues. The CDR3: CASSLEGAYTGELFF. CDR3 DNA: TGTGCCAGCAGCTTAGAGGGGGCGTACACCGGGGAGCTGTTTTTT.

This clonotype occurred many times. The chain carries TRBV11-2 and TRBJ2-7, with a tentative D call TRBD2 (5 bases). The germline V gene encodes CDR1 SGHAT and CDR2 FQNNGV. V lost 2 bases, J lost 3 bases, and 11 bases lay in between. CDR3 length: 14 residues. CDR3 loop: CASSLSGAIYEQYF. CDR3 sequence (DNA): TGTGCCAGCAGCTTAAGCGGAGCGATCTACGAGCAGTACTTC.

V and J are TRBV3-1 and TRBJ1-1; 9 bases are a match to TRBD1. Germline CDR1 is LGHDT and CDR2 is YNNKEL (reference sequence). The trim removed 2 bases at V and 11 bases at J, leaving 6 bases unmatched. The CDR3 consists of 13 residues. CDR3 in amino acids: CASSQRTGERAFF. The CDR3 DNA sequence: TGTGCCAGCAGCCAACGGACAGGGGAACGCGCTTTCTTT. Based on the CDR3 plus reference TRBV3-1 and TRBJ1-1, the full variable domain is DTAVSQTPKYLVTQMGNDKSIKCEQNLGHDTMYWYKQDSKKFLKIMFSYNNKELIINETVPNRFSPKSPDKAHLNLHINSLELGDSAVYFCASSQRTGERAFFGQGTRLTVV.

The table lists this clonotype with many counts. The chain employs TRBV2 and TRBJ1-2, with unresolved D. Germline CDR1 reads SNHLY; CDR2 reads FYNNEI. The germline V and J ends were trimmed by 1 base and 8 bases, with 14 bases remaining between them. The CDR3 totals 14 residues. The CDR3 reads CASSEDGRKLGYTF. The CDR3 DNA follows: TGTGCCAGCAGTGAAGATGGCCGAAAATTGGGCTACACCTTC.

This chain joins TRBV30 and TRBJ1-1, with TRBD1 matching over 7 bases. The V gene's germline CDR1 is GTSNPN and CDR2 SVGIG (reference sequence). Trimming cost V 3 bases and J 7 bases; bases outside gene matches: 14. This CDR3 has 15 amino acids. CDR3 sequence: CAWRNDRVALNEAFF. The DNA of the CDR3 is TGTGCCTGGAGAAACGACAGGGTAGCCTTAAATGAAGCTTTCTTT.

Worth noting for this clonotype: One end of the junction does not line up with germline, which may come from a read error. The chain couples TRBV2 to TRBJ1-5; the D is unclear. Germline values: CDR1 SNHLY, CDR2 FYNNEI. The CDR3 has 14 residues. The CDR3: CVSSELGYNQPQRF. CDR3 bases: TGTGTCAGCAGTGAACTGGGTTACAATCAGCCCCAGCGTTTT. The full variable domain, with the rest looked up from reference TRBV2 and TRBJ1-5, is EPEVTQTPSHQVTQMGQEVILRCVPISNHLYFYWYRQILGQKVEFLVSFYNNEISEKSEIFDDQFSVERPDGSNFTLKIRSTKLEDSAMYFCVSSELGYNQPQRFGDGTRLSIL.

The rearrangement joins TRBV5-1 to TRBJ2-7, with D perhaps matching TRBD1 or TRBD2 (7 bases each). The germline gives CDR1 SGHRS, CDR2 YFSETQ. The ends were cut back, 9 bases at V and 4 bases at J, with 20 bases in the middle. The CDR3 contains 14 residues. The DNA of the CDR3 is TGCGCCACCAGGAGGGGAGGGGGCGGATACGAGCAGTACTTC. This encodes CATRRGGGGYEQYF.

The sample holds many counts of this clonotype. This sequence joins TRBV6-1 and TRBJ1-5; 9 nucleotides align to TRBD1. Germline loops: CDR1 MNHNS, CDR2 SASEGT. With 2 bases clipped from V and 3 bases from J, the junction kept 5 bases outside the gene matches. This CDR3 comprises 16 residues. The CDR3 here is CASSEWTGAANQPQHF. As DNA, the CDR3 is TGTGCCAGCAGTGAATGGACAGGGGCGGCCAATCAGCCCCAGCATTTT.

The V and J genes are TRBV7-8 and TRBJ2-2, with D unresolved. This CDR3 has 12 residues. With 5 bases removed from V and 7 bases from J, the gap between germline ends came to 8 bases. Germline V lookup: CDR1 SGHVS, CDR2 FQNEAQ. The CDR3 sequence: CASSRDRGELFF. The CDR3 DNA reads as TGTGCCAGCAGCCGTGACCGCGGGGAGCTGTTTTTT. Using reference TRBV7-8 and TRBJ2-2 for the parts outside the CDR3, the full variable domain is GAGVSQSPRYKVAKRGQDVALRCDPISGHVSLFWYQQALGQGPEFLTYFQNEAQLDKSGLPSDRFFAERPEGSVSTLKIQRTQQEDSAVYLCASSRDRGELFFGEGSRLTVL.